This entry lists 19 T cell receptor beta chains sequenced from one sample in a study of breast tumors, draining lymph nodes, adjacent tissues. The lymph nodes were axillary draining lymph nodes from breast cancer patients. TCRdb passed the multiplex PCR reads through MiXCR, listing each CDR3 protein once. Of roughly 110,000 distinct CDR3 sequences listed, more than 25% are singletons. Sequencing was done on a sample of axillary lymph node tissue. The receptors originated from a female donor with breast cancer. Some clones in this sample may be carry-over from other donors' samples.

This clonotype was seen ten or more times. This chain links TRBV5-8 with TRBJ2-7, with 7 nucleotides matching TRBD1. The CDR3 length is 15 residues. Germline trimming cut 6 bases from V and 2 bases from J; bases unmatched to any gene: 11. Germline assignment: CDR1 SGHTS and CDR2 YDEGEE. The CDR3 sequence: CASNRETGSTYEQYF. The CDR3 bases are TGTGCCAGCAACCGTGAGACAGGGTCGACCTACGAGCAGTACTTC.

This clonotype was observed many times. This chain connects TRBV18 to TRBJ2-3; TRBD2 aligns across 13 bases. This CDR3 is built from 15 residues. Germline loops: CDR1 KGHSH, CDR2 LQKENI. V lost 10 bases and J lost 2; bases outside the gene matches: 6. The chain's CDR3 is CATRGLAGNTDTQYF. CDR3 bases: TGTGCCACCAGGGGACTAGCGGGAAACACAGATACGCAGTATTTT.

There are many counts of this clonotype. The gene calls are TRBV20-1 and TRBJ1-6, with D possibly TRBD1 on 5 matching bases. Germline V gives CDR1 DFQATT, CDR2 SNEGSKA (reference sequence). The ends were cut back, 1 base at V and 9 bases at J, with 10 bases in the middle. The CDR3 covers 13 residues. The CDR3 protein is CSARVRESSPLHF. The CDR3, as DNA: TGCAGTGCTAGAGTCAGGGAGAGTTCACCCCTCCACTTT.

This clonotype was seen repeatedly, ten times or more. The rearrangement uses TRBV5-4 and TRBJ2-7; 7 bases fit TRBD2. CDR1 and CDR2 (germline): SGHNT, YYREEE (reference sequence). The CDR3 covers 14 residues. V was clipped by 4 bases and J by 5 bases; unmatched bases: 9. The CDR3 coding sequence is TGTGCCAGCAGCCTCCGACTAGCTCCCCACGAGCAGTACTTC. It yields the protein CASSLRLAPHEQYF.

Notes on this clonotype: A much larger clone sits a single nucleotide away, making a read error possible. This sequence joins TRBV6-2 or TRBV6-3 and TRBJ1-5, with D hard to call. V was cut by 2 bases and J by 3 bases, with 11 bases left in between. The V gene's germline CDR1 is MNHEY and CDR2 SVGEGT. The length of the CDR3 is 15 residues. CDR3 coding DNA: TGTGCCAGCAGTTACACGGGTAATTACAATCAGCCCCAGCATTTT. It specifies CASSYTGNYNQPQHF.

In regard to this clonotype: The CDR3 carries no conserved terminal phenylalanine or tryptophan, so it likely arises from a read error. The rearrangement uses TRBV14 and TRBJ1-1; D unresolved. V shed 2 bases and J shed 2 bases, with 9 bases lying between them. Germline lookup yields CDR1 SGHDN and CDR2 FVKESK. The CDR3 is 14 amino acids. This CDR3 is CASSQQLVNTEAFC. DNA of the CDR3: TGTGCCAGCAGCCAACAGCTTGTTAACACTGAAGCTTTCTGT.

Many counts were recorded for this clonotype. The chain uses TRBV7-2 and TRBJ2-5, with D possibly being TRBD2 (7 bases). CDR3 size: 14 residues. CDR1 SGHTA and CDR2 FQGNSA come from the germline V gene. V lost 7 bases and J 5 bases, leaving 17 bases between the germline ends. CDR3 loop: CASTPAGGLETQYF. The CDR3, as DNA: TGTGCCAGCACCCCAGCCGGGGGGCTGGAGACCCAGTACTTC.

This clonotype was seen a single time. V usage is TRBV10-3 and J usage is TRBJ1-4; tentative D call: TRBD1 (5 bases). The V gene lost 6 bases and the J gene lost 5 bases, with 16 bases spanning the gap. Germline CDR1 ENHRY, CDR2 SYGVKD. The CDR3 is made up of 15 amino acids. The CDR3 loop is CAIRGLAVYNEKLFF. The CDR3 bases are TGTGCCATCAGGGGACTAGCGGTTTACAATGAAAAACTGTTTTTT.

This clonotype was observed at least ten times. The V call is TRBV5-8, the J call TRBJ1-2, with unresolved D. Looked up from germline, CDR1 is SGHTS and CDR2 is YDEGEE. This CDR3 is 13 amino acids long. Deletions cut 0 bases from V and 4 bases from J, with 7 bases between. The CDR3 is CASSLDKLYGYTF. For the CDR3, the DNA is TGTGCCAGCAGCTTGGACAAGCTCTATGGCTACACCTTC.

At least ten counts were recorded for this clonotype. CDR3 loop: CASSLGGPTNYGYTF. The CDR3 nucleotides read TGTGCCAGCAGCTTGGGGGGACCCACTAACTATGGCTACACCTTC. The chain employs TRBV5-8 and TRBJ1-2, with D possibly being TRBD1 (5 bases). The CDR3 runs 15 residues. Germline V lookup: CDR1 SGHTS, CDR2 YDEGEE. V lost 0 bases, J lost 0 bases, and 9 bases lay in between.

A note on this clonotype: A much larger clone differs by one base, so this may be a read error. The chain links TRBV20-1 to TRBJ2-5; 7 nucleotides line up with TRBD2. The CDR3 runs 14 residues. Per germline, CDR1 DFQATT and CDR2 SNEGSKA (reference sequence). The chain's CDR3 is CSASSGTTQATQYF. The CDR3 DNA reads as TGCAGCGCCTCGTCGGGGACTACTCAAGCGACCCAGTACTTC.

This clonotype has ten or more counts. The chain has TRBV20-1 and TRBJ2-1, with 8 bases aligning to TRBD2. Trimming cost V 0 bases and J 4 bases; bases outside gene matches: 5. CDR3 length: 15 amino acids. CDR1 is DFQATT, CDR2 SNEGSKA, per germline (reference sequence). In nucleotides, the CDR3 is TGCAGTGCTAGAGATTCCGGGAGGGGGTACAATGAGCAGTTCTTC. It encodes CSARDSGRGYNEQFF.

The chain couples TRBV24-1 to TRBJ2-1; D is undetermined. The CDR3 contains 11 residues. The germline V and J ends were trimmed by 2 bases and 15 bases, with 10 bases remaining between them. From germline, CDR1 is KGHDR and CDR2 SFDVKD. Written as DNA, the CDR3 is TGTGCCACCAGTGATTGGGCGGCTGTGTTCTTC. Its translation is CATSDWAAVFF.

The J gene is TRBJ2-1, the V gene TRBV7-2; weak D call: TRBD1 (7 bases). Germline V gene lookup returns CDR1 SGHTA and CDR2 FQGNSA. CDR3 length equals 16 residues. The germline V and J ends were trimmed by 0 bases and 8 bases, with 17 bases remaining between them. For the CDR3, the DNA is TGTGCCAGCAGCTTAGCAGGCAGGGGGACTTCGTATGAGCAGTTCTTC. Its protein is CASSLAGRGTSYEQFF.

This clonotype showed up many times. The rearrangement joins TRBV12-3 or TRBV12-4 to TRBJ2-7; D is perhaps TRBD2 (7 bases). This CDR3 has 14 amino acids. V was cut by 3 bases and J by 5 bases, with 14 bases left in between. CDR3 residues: CASSFGGGADEQYF. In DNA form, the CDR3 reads TGTGCCAGCAGTTTTGGGGGGGGGGCCGACGAGCAGTACTTC.

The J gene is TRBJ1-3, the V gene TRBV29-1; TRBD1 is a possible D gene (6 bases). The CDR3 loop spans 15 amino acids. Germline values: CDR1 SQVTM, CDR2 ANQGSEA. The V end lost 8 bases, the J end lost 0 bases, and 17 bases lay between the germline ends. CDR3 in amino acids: CSPPGGGNSGNTIYF. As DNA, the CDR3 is TGCAGCCCACCGGGAGGGGGGAACTCTGGAAACACCATATATTTT. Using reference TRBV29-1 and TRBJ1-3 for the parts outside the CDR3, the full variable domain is SAVISQKPSRDICQRGTSLTIQCQVDSQVTMMFWYRQQPGQSLTLIATANQGSEATYESGFVIDKFPISRPNLTFSTLTVSNMSPEDSSIYLCSPPGGGNSGNTIYFGEGSWLTVV.

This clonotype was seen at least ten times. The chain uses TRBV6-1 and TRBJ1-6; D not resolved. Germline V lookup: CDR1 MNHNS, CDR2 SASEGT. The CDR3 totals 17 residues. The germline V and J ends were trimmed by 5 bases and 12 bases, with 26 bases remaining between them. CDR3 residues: CASSPGGRAGLSLPLHF. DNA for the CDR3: TGTGCCAGCAGTCCGGGAGGGAGGGCGGGTTTAAGCTTACCCCTCCACTTT.

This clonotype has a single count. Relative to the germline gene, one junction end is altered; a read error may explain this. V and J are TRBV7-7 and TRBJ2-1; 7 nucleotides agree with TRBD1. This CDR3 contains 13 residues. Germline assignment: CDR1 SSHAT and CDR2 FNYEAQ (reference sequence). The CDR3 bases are TGTGCTAGCAGCTTAAACAGGGGCAATGAGCAGTTCTTC. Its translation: CASSLNRGNEQFF. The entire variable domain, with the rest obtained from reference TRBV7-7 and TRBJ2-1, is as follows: GAGVSQSPRYKVTKRGQDVTLRCDPISSHATLYWYQQALGQGPEFLTYFNYEAQPDKSGLPSDRFSAERPEGSISTLTIQRTEQRDSAMYRCASSLNRGNEQFFGPGTRLTVL.

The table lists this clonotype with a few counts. The CDR3 is CASRGTSGGYEQYF. DNA of the CDR3: TGTGCCAGCAGGGGGACTAGCGGGGGCTACGAGCAGTACTTC. This rearrangement joins TRBV2 to TRBJ2-7, with TRBD2 identical over 14 bases. CDR3 length: 14 residues. Germline V CDR1 and CDR2: SNHLY, FYNNEI. The J segment lost 3 bases and the V segment lost 6 bases, leaving 1 base of the junction unmatched.